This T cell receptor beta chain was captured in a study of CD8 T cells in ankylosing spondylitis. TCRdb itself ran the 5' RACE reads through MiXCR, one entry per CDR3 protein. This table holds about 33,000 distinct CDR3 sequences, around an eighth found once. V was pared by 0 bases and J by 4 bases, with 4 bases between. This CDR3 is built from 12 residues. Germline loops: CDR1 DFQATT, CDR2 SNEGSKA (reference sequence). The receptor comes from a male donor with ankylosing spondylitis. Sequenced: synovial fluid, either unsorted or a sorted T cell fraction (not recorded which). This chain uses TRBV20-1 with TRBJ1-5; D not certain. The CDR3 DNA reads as TGCAGTGCTAGAGATAAAAATCAGCCCCAGCATTTT. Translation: CSARDKNQPQHF.